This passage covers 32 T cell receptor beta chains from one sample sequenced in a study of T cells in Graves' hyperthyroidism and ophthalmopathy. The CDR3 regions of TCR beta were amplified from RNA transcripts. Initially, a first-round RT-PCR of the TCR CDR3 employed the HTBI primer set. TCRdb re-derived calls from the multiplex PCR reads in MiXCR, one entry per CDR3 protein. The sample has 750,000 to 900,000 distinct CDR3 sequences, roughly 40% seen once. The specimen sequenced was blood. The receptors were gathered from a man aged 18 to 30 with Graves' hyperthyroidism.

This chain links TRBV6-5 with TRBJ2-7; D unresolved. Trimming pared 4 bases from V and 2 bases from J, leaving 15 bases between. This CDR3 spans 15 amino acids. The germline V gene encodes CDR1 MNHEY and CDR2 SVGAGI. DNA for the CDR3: TGTGCCAGCAGTTGGTGGGCGCAGGCCCCCTACGAGCAGTACTTC. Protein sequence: CASSWWAQAPYEQYF.

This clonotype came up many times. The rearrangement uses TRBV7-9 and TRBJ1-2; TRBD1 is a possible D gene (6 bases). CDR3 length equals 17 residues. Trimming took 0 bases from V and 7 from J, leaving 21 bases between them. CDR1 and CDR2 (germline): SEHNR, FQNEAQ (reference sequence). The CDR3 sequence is CASSLATARGDNSGYTF. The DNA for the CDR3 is TGTGCCAGCAGCTTAGCGACGGCCAGGGGCGACAATTCTGGCTACACCTTC.

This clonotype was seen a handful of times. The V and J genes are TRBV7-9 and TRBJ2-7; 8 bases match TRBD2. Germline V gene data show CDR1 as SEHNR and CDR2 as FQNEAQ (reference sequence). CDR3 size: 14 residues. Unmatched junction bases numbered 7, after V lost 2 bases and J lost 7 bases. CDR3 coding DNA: TGTGCCAGCAGCTTAACTAGCGGCCCCGGTGAGCAGTACTTC. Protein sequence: CASSLTSGPGEQYF.

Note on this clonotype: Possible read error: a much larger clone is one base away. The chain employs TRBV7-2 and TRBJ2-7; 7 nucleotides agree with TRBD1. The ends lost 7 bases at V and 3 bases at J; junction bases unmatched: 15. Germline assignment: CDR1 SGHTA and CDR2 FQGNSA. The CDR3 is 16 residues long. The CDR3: CASNSDGTDTFYEQYF. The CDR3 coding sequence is TGTGCCAGCAACTCAGACGGGACAGACACTTTCTACGAGCAGTACTTC.

The CDR3 nucleotides read TGTGCCAGCAGCTTAAATCGGGACAGTTGGGACACTGAAGCTTTCTTT. It encodes CASSLNRDSWDTEAFF. The rearrangement links TRBV7-3 to TRBJ1-1; TRBD1 matches 7 bases. V lost 1 base to trimming and J lost 3 bases; unmatched junction nucleotides: 8. The germline V gene encodes CDR1 SGHTA and CDR2 FQGTGA. This CDR3 is 16 amino acids long. Full variable domain (rest looked up from reference TRBV7-3 and TRBJ1-1): GAGVSQTPSNKVTEKGKYVELRCDPISGHTALYWYRQSLGQGPEFLIYFQGTGAADDSGLPNDRFFAVRPEGSVSTLKIQRTERGDSAVYLCASSLNRDSWDTEAFFGQGTRLTVV.

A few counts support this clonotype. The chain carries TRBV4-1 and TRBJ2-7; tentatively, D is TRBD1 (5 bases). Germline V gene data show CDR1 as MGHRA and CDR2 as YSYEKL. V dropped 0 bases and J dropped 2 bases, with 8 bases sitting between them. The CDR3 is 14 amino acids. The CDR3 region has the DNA TGCGCCAGCAGCCAAGAGACAGAAACCTACGAGCAGTACTTC. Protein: CASSQETETYEQYF.

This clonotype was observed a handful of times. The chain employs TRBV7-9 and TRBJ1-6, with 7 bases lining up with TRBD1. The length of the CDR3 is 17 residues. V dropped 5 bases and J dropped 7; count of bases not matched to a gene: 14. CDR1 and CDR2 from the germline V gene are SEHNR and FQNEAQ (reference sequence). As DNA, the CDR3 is TGTGCCAGCAGCCAAGCGACGACAGGGCTAGTCAATTCACCCCTCCACTTT. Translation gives CASSQATTGLVNSPLHF.

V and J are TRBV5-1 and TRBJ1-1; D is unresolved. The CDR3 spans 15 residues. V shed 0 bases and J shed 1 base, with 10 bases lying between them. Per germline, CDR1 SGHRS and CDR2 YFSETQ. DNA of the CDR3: TGCGCCAGCAGCTTGGGCCAATTGGGGAACACTGAAGCTTTCTTT. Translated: CASSLGQLGNTEAFF.

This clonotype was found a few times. This chain's CDR3 is CASSQIQGWETQYF. In DNA, the CDR3 is TGTGCCAGCAGCCAAATACAGGGATGGGAGACCCAGTACTTC. The V and J genes are TRBV11-2 and TRBJ2-5, with a possible D match to TRBD1 (6 bases). V was clipped by 5 bases and J by 5 bases, with 15 bases between them. The CDR3 length is 14 residues. In germline, CDR1 is SGHAT, CDR2 FQNNGV.

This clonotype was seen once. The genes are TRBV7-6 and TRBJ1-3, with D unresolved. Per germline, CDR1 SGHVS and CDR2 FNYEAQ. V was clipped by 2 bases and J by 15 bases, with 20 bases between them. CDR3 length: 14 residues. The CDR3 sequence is CASSLRESGNITYF. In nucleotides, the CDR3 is TGTGCCAGCAGCTTAAGGGAATCCGGAAACATCACATATTTT.

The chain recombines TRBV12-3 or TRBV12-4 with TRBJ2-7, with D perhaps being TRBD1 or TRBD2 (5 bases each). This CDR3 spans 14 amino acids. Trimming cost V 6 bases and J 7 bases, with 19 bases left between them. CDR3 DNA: TGTGCCAGCAGCTTAACCGGGACGCCGGGTGAGCAGTACTTC. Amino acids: CASSLTGTPGEQYF.

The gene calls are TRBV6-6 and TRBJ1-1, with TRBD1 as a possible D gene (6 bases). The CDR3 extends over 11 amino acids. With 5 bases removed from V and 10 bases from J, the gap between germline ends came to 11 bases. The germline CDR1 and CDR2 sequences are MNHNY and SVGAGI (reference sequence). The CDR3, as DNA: TGTGCCAGCAGTGAGTCCAGGGGAGCTTTCTTT. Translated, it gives CASSESRGAFF.

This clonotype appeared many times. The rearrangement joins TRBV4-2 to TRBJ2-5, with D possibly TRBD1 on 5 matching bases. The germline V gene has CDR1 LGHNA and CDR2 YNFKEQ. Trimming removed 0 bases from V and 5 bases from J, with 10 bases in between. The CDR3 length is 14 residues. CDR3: CASSQEGVEETQYF. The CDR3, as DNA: TGTGCCAGCAGCCAAGAAGGGGTGGAGGAGACCCAGTACTTC.

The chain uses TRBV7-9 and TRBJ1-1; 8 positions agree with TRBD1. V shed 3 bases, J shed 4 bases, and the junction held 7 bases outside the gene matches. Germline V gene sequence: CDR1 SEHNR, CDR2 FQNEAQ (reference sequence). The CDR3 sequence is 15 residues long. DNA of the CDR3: TGTGCCAGCAGCTTGGGGGACAGGCCGATCACTGAAGCTTTCTTT. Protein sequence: CASSLGDRPITEAFF.

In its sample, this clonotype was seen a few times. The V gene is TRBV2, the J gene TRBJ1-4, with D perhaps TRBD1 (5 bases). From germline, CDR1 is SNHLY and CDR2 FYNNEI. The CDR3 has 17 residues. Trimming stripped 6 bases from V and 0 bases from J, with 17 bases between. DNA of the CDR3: TGTGCCAGCAGGCCTAAGGGGTACATAACAACTAATGAAAAACTGTTTTTT. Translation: CASRPKGYITTNEKLFF.

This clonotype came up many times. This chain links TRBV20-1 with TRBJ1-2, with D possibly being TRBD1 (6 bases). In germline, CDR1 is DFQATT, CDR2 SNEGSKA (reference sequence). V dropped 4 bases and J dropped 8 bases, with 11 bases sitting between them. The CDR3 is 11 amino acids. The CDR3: CSATGAGGYTF. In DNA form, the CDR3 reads TGCAGTGCTACAGGGGCGGGCGGCTACACCTTC.

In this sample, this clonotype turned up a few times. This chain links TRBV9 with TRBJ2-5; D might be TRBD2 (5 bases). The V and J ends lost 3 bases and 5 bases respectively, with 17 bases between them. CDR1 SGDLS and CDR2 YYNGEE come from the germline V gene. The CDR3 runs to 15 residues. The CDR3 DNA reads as TGTGCCAGCAGCGCCAACCCGGACGGGATGGAGACCCAGTACTTC. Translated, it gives CASSANPDGMETQYF.

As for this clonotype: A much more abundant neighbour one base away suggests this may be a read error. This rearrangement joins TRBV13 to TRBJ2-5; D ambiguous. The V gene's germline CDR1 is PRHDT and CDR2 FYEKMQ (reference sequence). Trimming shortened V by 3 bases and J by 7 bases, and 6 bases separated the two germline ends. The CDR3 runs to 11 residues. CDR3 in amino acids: CASSLLGTQYF. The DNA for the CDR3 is TGTGCCAGCAGCTTGTTGGGGACCCAGTACTTC.

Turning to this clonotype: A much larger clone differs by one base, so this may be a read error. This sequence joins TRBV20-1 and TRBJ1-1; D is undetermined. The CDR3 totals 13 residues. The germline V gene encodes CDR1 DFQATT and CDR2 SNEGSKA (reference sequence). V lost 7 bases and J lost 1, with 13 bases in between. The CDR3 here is CSVYWVQNTEAFF. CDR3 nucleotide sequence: TGCAGTGTCTACTGGGTGCAGAACACTGAAGCTTTCTTT.

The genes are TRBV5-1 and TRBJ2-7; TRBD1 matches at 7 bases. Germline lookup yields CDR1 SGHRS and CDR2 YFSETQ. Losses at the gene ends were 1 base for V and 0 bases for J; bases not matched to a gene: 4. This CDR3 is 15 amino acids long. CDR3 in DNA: TGCGCCAGCAGCTTGACAGGGGCTCCCTCCTACGAGCAGTACTTC. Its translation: CASSLTGAPSYEQYF. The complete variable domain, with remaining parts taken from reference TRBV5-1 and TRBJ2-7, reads KAGVTQTPRYLIKTRGQQVTLSCSPISGHRSVSWYQQTPGQGLQFLFEYFSETQRNKGNFPGRFSGRQFSNSRSEMNVSTLELGDSALYLCASSLTGAPSYEQYFGPGTRLTVT.

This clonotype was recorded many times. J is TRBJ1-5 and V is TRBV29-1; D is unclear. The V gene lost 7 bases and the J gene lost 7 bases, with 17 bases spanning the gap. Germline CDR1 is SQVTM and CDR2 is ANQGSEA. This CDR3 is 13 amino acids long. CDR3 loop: CSASEALGQPQHF. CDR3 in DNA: TGCAGCGCCTCGGAAGCTCTAGGGCAGCCCCAGCATTTT.

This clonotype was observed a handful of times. CDR3 amino acids: CASSPQREYQETQYF. Here the CDR3 DNA reads TGTGCCAGCAGCCCCCAGCGGGAGTACCAAGAGACCCAGTACTTC. The chain combines TRBV11-2 with TRBJ2-5, with 8 bases lining up with TRBD2. CDR3 length: 15 residues. CDR1 and CDR2 from the germline V gene are SGHAT and FQNNGV. J lost 0 bases, V lost 5 bases, and 5 bases had no gene match.

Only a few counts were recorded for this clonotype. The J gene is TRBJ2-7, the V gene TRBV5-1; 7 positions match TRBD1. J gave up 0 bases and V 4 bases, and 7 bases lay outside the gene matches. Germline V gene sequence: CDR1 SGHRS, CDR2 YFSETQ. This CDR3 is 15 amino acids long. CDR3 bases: TGCGCCAGCAGCGGACAGGTGGGGAGCTCCTACGAGCAGTACTTC. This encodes CASSGQVGSSYEQYF.

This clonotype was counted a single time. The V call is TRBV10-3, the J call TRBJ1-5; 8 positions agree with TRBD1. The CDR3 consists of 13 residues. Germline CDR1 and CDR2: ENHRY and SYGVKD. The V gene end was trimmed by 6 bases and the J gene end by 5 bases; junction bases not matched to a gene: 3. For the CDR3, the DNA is TGTGCCATCAGCATGGGACAGGATCAGCCCCAGCATTTT. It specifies CAISMGQDQPQHF.

Here the CDR3 reads CASSLGASPYF. Here the CDR3 DNA reads TGTGCCAGCAGCTTGGGGGCCTCACCGTACTTC. The chain uses TRBV7-8 and TRBJ2-5, with TRBD1 as a possible D gene (6 bases). Deletions cut 3 bases from V and 13 bases from J, with 12 bases between. The V gene's germline CDR1 is SGHVS and CDR2 FQNEAQ. CDR3 size: 11 residues.

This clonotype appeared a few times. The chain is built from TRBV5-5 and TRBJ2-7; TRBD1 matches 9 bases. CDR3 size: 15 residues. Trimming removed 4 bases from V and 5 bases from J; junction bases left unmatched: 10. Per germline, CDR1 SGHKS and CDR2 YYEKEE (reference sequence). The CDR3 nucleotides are TGTGCCAGCAGCCTAAGGGACAGGGAGGCGGACGAGCAGTACTTC. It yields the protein CASSLRDREADEQYF.

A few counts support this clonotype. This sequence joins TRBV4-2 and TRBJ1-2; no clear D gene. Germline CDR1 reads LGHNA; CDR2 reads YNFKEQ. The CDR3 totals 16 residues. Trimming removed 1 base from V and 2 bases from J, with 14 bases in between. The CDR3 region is CASSQGGTSTNYGYTF. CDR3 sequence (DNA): TGTGCCAGCAGCCAAGGTGGAACGTCCACCAACTATGGCTACACCTTC.

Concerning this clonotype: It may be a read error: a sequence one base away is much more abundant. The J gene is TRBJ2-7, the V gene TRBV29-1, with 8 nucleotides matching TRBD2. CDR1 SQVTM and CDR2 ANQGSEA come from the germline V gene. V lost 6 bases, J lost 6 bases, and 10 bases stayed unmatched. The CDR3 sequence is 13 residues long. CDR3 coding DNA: TGCAGCGTGCAGGCCAGCGGGAGTTTCGAGCAGTACTTC. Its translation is CSVQASGSFEQYF.

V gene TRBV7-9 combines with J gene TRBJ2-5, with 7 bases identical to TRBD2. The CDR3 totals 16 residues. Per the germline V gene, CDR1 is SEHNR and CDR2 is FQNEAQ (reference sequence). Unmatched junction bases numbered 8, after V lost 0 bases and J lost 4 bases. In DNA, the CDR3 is TGTGCCAGCAGCTTAGCGCTTGGCGGGGGACGAGAGACCCAGTACTTC. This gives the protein CASSLALGGGRETQYF.

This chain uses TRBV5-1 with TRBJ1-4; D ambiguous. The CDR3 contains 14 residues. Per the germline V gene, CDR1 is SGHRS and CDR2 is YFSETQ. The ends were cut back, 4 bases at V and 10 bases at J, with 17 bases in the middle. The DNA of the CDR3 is TGCGCCAGCAGCATGGCCTCCTTGGGAGGAAAACTGTTTTTT. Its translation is CASSMASLGGKLFF.

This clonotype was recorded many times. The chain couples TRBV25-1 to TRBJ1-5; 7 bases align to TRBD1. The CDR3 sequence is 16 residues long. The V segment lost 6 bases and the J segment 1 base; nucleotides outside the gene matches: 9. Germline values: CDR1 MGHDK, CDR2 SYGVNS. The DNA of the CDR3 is TGTGCCAGCAGCCCCGGGGGACAGCTAAGCAATCAGCCCCAGCATTTT. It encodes CASSPGGQLSNQPQHF.

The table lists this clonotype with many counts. The DNA of the CDR3 is TGTGCCAGCAGCTTAGGAGGACAGGGGAGTGCCTACGAGCAGTACTTC. It is translated as CASSLGGQGSAYEQYF. The rearrangement links TRBV7-8 to TRBJ2-7; TRBD1 aligns across 9 bases. Trimming at V came to 1 base and at J to 2 bases, leaving 6 bases not matched to a gene. This CDR3 has 16 amino acids. CDR1 and CDR2 (germline): SGHVS, FQNEAQ.